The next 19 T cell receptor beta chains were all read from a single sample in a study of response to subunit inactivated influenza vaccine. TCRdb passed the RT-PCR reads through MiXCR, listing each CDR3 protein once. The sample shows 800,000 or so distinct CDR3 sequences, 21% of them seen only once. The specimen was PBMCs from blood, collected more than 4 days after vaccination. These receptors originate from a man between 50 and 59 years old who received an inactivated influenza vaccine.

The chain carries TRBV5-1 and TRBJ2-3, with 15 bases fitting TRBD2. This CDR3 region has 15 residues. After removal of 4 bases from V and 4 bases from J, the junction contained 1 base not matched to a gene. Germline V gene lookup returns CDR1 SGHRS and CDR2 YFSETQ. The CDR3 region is CASSRTSGRADTQYF. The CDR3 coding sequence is TGCGCCAGCAGCAGGACTAGCGGGAGGGCAGATACGCAGTATTTT.

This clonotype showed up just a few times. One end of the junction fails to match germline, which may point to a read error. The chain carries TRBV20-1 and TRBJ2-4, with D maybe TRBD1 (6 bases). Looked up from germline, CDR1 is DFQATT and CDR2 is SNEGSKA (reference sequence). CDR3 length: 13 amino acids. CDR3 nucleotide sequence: TGCAGTGCTGGAGACAGGGCCAAAAACATTCAGTACTTC. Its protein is CSAGDRAKNIQYF.

CDR3 region: CASNERGSYEQYF. DNA of the CDR3: TGTGCCAGCAATGAGCGGGGCTCCTACGAGCAGTACTTC. The J gene is TRBJ2-7, the V gene TRBV12-3 or TRBV12-4; TRBD2 matches at 7 bases. The CDR3 is 13 residues long. Trimming at V came to 7 bases and at J to 0 bases, leaving 3 bases not matched to a gene.

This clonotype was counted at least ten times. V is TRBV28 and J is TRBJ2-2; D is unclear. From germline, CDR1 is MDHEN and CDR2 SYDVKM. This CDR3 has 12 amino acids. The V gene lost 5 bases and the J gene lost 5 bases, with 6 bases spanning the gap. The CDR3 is CASSTPTGELFF. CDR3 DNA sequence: TGTGCCAGCAGTACACCGACCGGGGAGCTGTTTTTT.

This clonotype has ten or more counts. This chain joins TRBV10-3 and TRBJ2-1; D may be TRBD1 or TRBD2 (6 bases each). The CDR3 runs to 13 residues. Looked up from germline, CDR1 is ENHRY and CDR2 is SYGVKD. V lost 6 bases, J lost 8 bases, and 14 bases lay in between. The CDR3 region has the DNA TGTGCCATCAGGCCAGGGGAGGATGATGAGCAGTTCTTC. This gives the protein CAIRPGEDDEQFF.

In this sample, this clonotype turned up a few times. The CDR3 loop reads CSATRQGSKNIQYF. The CDR3 nucleotides are TGCAGTGCTACCCGACAGGGATCCAAAAACATTCAGTACTTC. V and J are TRBV20-1 and TRBJ2-4; 7 bases fit TRBD1. Germline-derived CDR1 and CDR2 are DFQATT and SNEGSKA (reference sequence). This CDR3 region has 14 residues. J lost 2 bases, V lost 4 bases, and 5 bases had no gene match.

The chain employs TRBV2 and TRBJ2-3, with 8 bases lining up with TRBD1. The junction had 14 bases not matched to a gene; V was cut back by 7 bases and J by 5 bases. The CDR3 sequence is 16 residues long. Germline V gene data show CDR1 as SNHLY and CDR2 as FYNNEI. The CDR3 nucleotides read TGTGCCAGCATCCTAGACAGGGGACATCGAGGAGATACGCAGTATTTT. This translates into CASILDRGHRGDTQYF.

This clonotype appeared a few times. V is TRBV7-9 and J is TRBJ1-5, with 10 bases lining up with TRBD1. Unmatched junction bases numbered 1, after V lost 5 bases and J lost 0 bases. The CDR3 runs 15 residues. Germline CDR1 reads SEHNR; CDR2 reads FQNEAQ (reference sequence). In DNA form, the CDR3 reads TGTGCCAGCAGCGGGACAGGGGATAGCAATCAGCCCCAGCATTTT. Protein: CASSGTGDSNQPQHF.

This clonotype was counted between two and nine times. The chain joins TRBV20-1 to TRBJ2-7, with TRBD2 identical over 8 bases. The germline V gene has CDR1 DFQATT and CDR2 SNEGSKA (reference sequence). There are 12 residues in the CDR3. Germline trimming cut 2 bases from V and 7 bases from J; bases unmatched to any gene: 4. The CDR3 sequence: CSARSPGGEQYF. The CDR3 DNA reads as TGCAGTGCTAGATCGCCGGGGGGGGAGCAGTACTTC.

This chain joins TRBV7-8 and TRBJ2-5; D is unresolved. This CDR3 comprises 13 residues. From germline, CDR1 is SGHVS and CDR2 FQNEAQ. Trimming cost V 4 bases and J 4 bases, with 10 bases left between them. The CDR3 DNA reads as TGTGCCAGCAGCTCCGGTTCGGGAGAGACCCAGTACTTC. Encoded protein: CASSSGSGETQYF.

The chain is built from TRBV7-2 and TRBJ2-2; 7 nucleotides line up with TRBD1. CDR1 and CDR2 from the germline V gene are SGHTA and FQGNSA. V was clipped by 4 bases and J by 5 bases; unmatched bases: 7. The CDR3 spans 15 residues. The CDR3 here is CASSSAGTATGELFF. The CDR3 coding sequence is TGTGCCAGCAGCTCGGCCGGGACAGCGACCGGGGAGCTGTTTTTT. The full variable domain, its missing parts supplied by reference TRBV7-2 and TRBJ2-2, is GAGVSQSPSNKVTEKGKDVELRCDPISGHTALYWYRQSLGQGLEFLIYFQGNSAPDKSGLPSDRFSAERTGGSVSTLTIQRTQQEDSAVYLCASSSAGTATGELFFGEGSRLTVL.

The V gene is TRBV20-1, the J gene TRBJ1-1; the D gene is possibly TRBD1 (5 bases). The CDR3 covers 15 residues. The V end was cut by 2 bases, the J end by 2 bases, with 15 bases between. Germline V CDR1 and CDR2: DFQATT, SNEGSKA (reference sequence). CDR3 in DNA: TGCAGTGCTAGACTGCCAGGGAGAGAAAACACTGAAGCTTTCTTT. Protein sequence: CSARLPGRENTEAFF.

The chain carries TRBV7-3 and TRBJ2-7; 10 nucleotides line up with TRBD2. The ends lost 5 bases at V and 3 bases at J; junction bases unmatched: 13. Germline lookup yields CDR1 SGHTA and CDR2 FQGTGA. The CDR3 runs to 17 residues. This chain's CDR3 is CASSPGTSARAIYEQYF. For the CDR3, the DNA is TGTGCCAGCAGCCCCGGGACTAGCGCCCGGGCCATCTACGAGCAGTACTTC.

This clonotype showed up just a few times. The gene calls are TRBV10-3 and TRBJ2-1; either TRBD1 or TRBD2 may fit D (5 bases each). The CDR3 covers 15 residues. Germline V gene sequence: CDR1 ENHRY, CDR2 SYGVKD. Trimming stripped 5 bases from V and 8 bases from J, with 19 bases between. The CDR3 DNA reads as TGTGCCATCAGTACCGCCGGGACCCGATTCGATGAGCAGTTCTTC. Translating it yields CAISTAGTRFDEQFF.

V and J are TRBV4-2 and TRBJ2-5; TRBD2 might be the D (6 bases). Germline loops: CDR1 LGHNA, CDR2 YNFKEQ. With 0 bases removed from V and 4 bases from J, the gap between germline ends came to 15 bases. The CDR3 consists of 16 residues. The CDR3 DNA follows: TGTGCCAGCAGCCAAGATATGGGGTGGAGGGGAGAGACCCAGTACTTC. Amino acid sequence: CASSQDMGWRGETQYF.

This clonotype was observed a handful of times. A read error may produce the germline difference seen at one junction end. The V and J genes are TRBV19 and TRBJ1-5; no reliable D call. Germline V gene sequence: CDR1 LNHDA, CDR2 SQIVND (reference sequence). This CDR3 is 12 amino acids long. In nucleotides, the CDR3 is TGTGCCAGCAGTATTAGCAATCAGCCCCAGCATTTT. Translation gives CASSISNQPQHF.

The CDR3 coding sequence is TGTGCCAGCAACCCGGGACAAACTCTTCAGCCCCAGCATTTT. It specifies CASNPGQTLQPQHF. V is TRBV6-2 or TRBV6-3 and J is TRBJ1-5; D might be TRBD1 (6 bases). V was shortened by 7 bases and J by 6 bases, with 16 bases between the two germline ends. Germline V gene data show CDR1 as MNHEY and CDR2 as SVGEGT. The CDR3 totals 14 residues.

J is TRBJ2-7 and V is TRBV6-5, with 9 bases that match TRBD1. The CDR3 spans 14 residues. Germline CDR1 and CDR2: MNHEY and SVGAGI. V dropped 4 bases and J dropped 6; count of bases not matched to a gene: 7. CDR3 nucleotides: TGTGCCAGCAGTTTCGGGACAGGGCTCCGCGAGCAGTACTTC. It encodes CASSFGTGLREQYF.

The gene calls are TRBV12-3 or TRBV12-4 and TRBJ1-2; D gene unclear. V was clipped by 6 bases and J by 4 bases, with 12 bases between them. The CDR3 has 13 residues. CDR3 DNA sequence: TGTGCCAGCAGAAGTGACACAACCTATGGCTACACCTTC. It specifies CASRSDTTYGYTF.